The next 22 T cell receptor beta chains were all read from a single sample in a study of OX40 agonist ivuxolimab in advanced cancers. Produced via immunoSEQ multiplex PCR; TCRdb's table is partial and in-frame only. Among approximately 98,000 clones listed, under 90% were seen once. The source was CD4+ or CD8+ T cells sorted from blood, collected in a trial of the OX40 agonist ivuxolimab. Every receptor here comes from an adult with an advanced solid tumor such as melanoma, head and neck, liver or kidney cancer.

The chain carries TRBV6-6 and TRBJ1-5, with TRBD1 matching 7 bases. This CDR3 is 15 amino acids long. Trimming removed 8 bases from V and 2 bases from J; junction bases left unmatched: 9. From germline, CDR1 is MNHNY and CDR2 SVGAGI (reference sequence). The CDR3 loop is CASLLAQGGNQPQHF. As DNA, the CDR3 is TGTGCCAGCCTGTTGGCGCAGGGGGGCAATCAGCCCCAGCATTTT.

The V gene is TRBV18, the J gene TRBJ2-7; a possible D gene is TRBD2 (5 bases). Germline V gene data show CDR1 as KGHSH and CDR2 as LQKENI. The CDR3 has 14 amino acids. V was cut by 3 bases and J by 4 bases, with 13 bases left in between. Written as DNA, the CDR3 is TGTGCCAGCTCACCGGGAGCTTCTACATACGAGCAGTACTTC. It encodes CASSPGASTYEQYF.

This clone has only a few counts. The gene calls are TRBV7-9 and TRBJ1-5; 7 bases are a match to TRBD1. The CDR3 consists of 15 residues. J was trimmed by 6 bases and V by 0 bases; bases with no gene match: 5. Germline V gene data show CDR1 as SEHNR and CDR2 as FQNEAQ (reference sequence). CDR3 amino acids: CASSLAGGEVQPQHF. CDR3 DNA sequence: TGTGCCAGCAGCTTAGCAGGGGGCGAGGTTCAGCCCCAGCATTTT.

V is TRBV28 and J is TRBJ2-5; 9 nucleotides line up with TRBD1. Trimming removed 1 base from V and 5 bases from J; junction bases left unmatched: 11. CDR1 and CDR2 (germline): MDHEN, SYDVKM. The CDR3 totals 17 residues. The CDR3 spells CASSLFLGQGRRETQYF. Here the CDR3 DNA reads TGTGCCAGCAGTTTATTTCTGGGACAGGGAAGGCGGGAGACCCAGTACTTC.

This clone has just a few counts. The rearrangement links TRBV15 to TRBJ1-5, with D possibly matching TRBD1 (6 bases). The CDR3 is made up of 13 amino acids. The V gene's germline CDR1 is LNHNV and CDR2 YYDKDF (reference sequence). With 5 bases removed from V and 7 bases from J, the gap between germline ends came to 12 bases. CDR3 protein: CATSSGDRQPQHF. The CDR3 region has the DNA TGTGCCACCAGCTCAGGGGATCGGCAGCCCCAGCATTTT.

The chain carries TRBV11-2 and TRBJ2-2, with D perhaps matching TRBD2 (6 bases). This CDR3 contains 15 residues. CDR1 and CDR2 from the germline V gene are SGHAT and FQNNGV. Trimming took 5 bases from V and 4 from J, leaving 14 bases between them. CDR3 coding DNA: TGTGCCAGCAGCGCAACTAGCTTGAGCACCGGGGAGCTGTTTTTT. Translating it yields CASSATSLSTGELFF.

The chain employs TRBV7-3 and TRBJ2-7, with D possibly matching TRBD1 (6 bases). Germline V CDR1 and CDR2: SGHTA, FQGTGA. There are 15 residues in the CDR3. V lost 4 bases to trimming and J lost 5 bases, with 18 bases between them. CDR3 bases: TGTGCCAGCAGCTCCTGGACAGACGAATGCCACGAGCAGTACTTC. Translated: CASSSWTDECHEQYF.

This clone was recorded a few times. The chain carries TRBV5-6 and TRBJ2-1; D is unclear. Germline lookup yields CDR1 SGHDT and CDR2 YYEEEE. The CDR3 is 12 residues long. The V end was cut by 4 bases, the J end by 8 bases, with 10 bases between. DNA of the CDR3: TGTGCCAGCAGCCGCCCTCTCGATGAGCAGTTCTTC. It translates to CASSRPLDEQFF. Full variable domain (remainder filled in from reference TRBV5-6 and TRBJ2-1): DAGVTQSPTHLIKTRGQQVTLRCSPKSGHDTVSWYQQALGQGPQFIFQYYEEEERQRGNFPDRFSGHQFPNYSSELNVNALLLGDSALYLCASSRPLDEQFFGPGTRLTVL.

A single count supports this clone. The chain joins TRBV30 to TRBJ2-7; 12 bases are shared with TRBD2. With V trimmed by 3 bases and J by 1 base, 1 base remained unmatched. The CDR3 has 14 residues. The germline gives CDR1 GTSNPN, CDR2 SVGIG (reference sequence). The CDR3 DNA reads TGTGCCTGGAGGACTAGCGGGGGTTCCTACGAGCAGTACTTC. It is translated as CAWRTSGGSYEQYF.

The chain employs TRBV19 and TRBJ2-2; 9 bases line up with TRBD1. The J segment lost 6 bases and the V segment lost 3 bases, leaving 2 bases of the junction unmatched. CDR3 length: 14 amino acids. The germline V gene has CDR1 LNHDA and CDR2 SQIVND (reference sequence). Here the CDR3 DNA reads TGTGCCAGTAGTATGGGACAGGGTGCCGGGGAGCTGTTTTTT. It yields the protein CASSMGQGAGELFF. The full variable domain, rest sourced from reference TRBV19 and TRBJ2-2, is DGGITQSPKYLFRKEGQNVTLSCEQNLNHDAMYWYRQDPGQGLRLIYYSQIVNDFQKGDIAEGYSVSREKKESFPLTVTSAQKNPTAFYLCASSMGQGAGELFFGEGSRLTVL.

This clone was observed a few times. The rearrangement uses TRBV4-3 and TRBJ1-5; no firm D call. V gave up 8 bases and J gave up 2 bases, with 7 bases separating them. The length of the CDR3 is 12 residues. Germline CDR1 is LGHNA and CDR2 is YSLEER. In DNA form, the CDR3 reads TGCGCCAGCGGGTTCGGCAATCAGCCCCAGCATTTT. This gives the protein CASGFGNQPQHF.

The chain is built from TRBV2 and TRBJ1-4; D is ambiguous. The CDR3 runs 11 residues. The V gene lost 3 bases and the J gene lost 8 bases, with 4 bases spanning the gap. Germline CDR1 and CDR2: SNHLY and FYNNEI. CDR3 region: CASSEWEKLFF. The CDR3 DNA reads TGTGCCAGCAGTGAGTGGGAAAAACTGTTTTTT. Looking up the rest from reference TRBV2 and TRBJ1-4 gives the full variable domain: EPEVTQTPSHQVTQMGQEVILRCVPISNHLYFYWYRQILGQKVEFLVSFYNNEISEKSEIFDDQFSVERPDGSNFTLKIRSTKLEDSAMYFCASSEWEKLFFGSGTQLSVL.

The chain joins TRBV4-2 to TRBJ2-7; D is tentatively TRBD1 or TRBD2 (5 bases each). V was clipped by 0 bases and J by 6 bases, with 15 bases between them. The CDR3 totals 15 residues. Per the germline V gene, CDR1 is LGHNA and CDR2 is YNFKEQ. The CDR3 coding sequence is TGTGCCAGCAGCCAAGATTGGACGGGGCTTCGCGAGCAGTACTTC. Translating it yields CASSQDWTGLREQYF.

The chain combines TRBV27 with TRBJ1-5, with TRBD1 matching 9 bases. The V and J ends lost 5 bases and 3 bases, in that order; junction bases with no gene match: 8. The CDR3 length is 16 residues. The germline V gene has CDR1 MNHEY and CDR2 SMNVEV (reference sequence). CDR3 nucleotide sequence: TGTGCCAGCAGTGGGTCCGGGACAGGGACCAATCAGCCCCAGCATTTT. This translates into CASSGSGTGTNQPQHF.

J is TRBJ2-1 and V is TRBV4-3; 12 bases match TRBD2. CDR3 length equals 15 residues. Trimming took 5 bases from V and 6 from J; bases not matched to a gene: 5. CDR1 is LGHNA, CDR2 YSLEER, per germline. CDR3 loop: CASSSSSGGANEQFF. CDR3 bases: TGCGCCAGCAGCTCCTCTAGCGGGGGGGCCAATGAGCAGTTCTTC.

The chain carries TRBV7-2 and TRBJ2-3; D tentatively reads TRBD1 or TRBD2 (5 bases each). V was shortened by 6 bases and J by 5 bases, with 12 bases between the two germline ends. CDR3 length: 13 amino acids. Germline CDR1 SGHTA, CDR2 FQGNSA. CDR3 nucleotide sequence: TGTGCCAGCAGACCCGGGGCGAGAGATACGCAGTATTTT. Amino acids: CASRPGARDTQYF.

The chain carries TRBV27 and TRBJ2-1; unclear D gene. CDR1 is MNHEY, CDR2 SMNVEV, per germline (reference sequence). The CDR3 is made up of 12 amino acids. The V end was cut by 0 bases, the J end by 3 bases, with 0 bases between. The chain's CDR3 is CASSLSYNEQFF. The CDR3 region has the DNA TGTGCCAGCAGTTTATCCTACAATGAGCAGTTCTTC.

V usage is TRBV30 and J usage is TRBJ2-7; D remains ambiguous. The germline CDR1 and CDR2 sequences are GTSNPN and SVGIG (reference sequence). The CDR3 sequence is 15 residues long. Trimming took off 0 bases at V and 2 bases at J, with 14 bases between the two ends. CDR3 DNA: TGTGCCTGGAGTGTAATTGTGGGCAGGACCTACGAGCAGTACTTC. As protein: CAWSVIVGRTYEQYF.

The V call is TRBV2, the J call TRBJ2-3, with unresolved D. V lost 0 bases and J 0 bases, leaving 4 bases between the germline ends. Germline lookup yields CDR1 SNHLY and CDR2 FYNNEI. The CDR3 consists of 14 residues. In DNA form, the CDR3 reads TGTGCCAGCAGTGAAGCAGGTAGCACAGATACGCAGTATTTT. As protein: CASSEAGSTDTQYF. The whole variable domain, filled in from reference TRBV2 and TRBJ2-3, reads EPEVTQTPSHQVTQMGQEVILRCVPISNHLYFYWYRQILGQKVEFLVSFYNNEISEKSEIFDDQFSVERPDGSNFTLKIRSTKLEDSAMYFCASSEAGSTDTQYFGPGTRLTVL.

The gene calls are TRBV7-2 and TRBJ2-7; D is ambiguous. V lost 6 bases and J lost 7, with 10 bases in between. Germline V gene lookup returns CDR1 SGHTA and CDR2 FQGNSA. This CDR3 is 11 amino acids long. The chain's CDR3 is CASSLVGEQYF. The CDR3 DNA is TGTGCCAGCAGTCTCGTTGGGGAGCAGTACTTC. Filled out from reference TRBV7-2 and TRBJ2-7, the complete variable domain reads GAGVSQSPSNKVTEKGKDVELRCDPISGHTALYWYRQSLGQGLEFLIYFQGNSAPDKSGLPSDRFSAERTGGSVSTLTIQRTQQEDSAVYLCASSLVGEQYFGPGTRLTVT.

The chain employs TRBV19 and TRBJ1-5; TRBD1 agrees at 7 bases. The CDR3 loop spans 15 amino acids. Trimming removed 5 bases from V and 2 bases from J; junction bases left unmatched: 6. Looked up from germline, CDR1 is LNHDA and CDR2 is SQIVND (reference sequence). The CDR3 sequence is CASSATGAGNQPQHF. In DNA, the CDR3 is TGTGCCAGTAGTGCCACAGGGGCAGGCAATCAGCCCCAGCATTTT.

The chain is built from TRBV5-1 and TRBJ1-1; D perhaps matches TRBD1 (5 bases). Germline lookup yields CDR1 SGHRS and CDR2 YFSETQ. The V end lost 4 bases, the J end lost 4 bases, and 8 bases lay between the germline ends. This CDR3 has 12 residues. The CDR3 coding sequence is TGCGCCAGCAGCACAAGGGGCACTGAAGCTTTCTTT. This sequence encodes CASSTRGTEAFF. Full variable domain (outside the CDR3, taken from reference TRBV5-1 and TRBJ1-1): KAGVTQTPRYLIKTRGQQVTLSCSPISGHRSVSWYQQTPGQGLQFLFEYFSETQRNKGNFPGRFSGRQFSNSRSEMNVSTLELGDSALYLCASSTRGTEAFFGQGTRLTVV.